The rows below give T cell receptor beta chains drawn from one sample of a study of blood T cell repertoires in COVID-19. Assay: immunoSEQ multiplex PCR; the TCRdb copy retains only in-frame clones and omits some. In the table there are fewer than 350,000 clones, about 86% of which are singletons. The sequenced material came from peripheral blood. The receptors come from a woman aged 25 to 39 with COVID-19, enrolled during active disease. Each CDR3 is given with its conserved first and last residue. The D gene is left open where the match is weak. A row's size may be missing; if present it is once, few, many or a size class.

CDR3: CASSPRSSGGPGEQFF
DNA: TGTGCCAGCAGCCCCCGGTCTAGCGGGGGCCCCGGGGAGCAGTTCTTC
size: NA
V: TRBV5-4
J: TRBJ2-1
D: TRBD2

CDR3: CASSPFRVQGAVGYEQYF
DNA: TGTGCCAGCAGCCCCTTCAGAGTACAGGGTGCGGTGGGCTACGAGCAGTACTTC
size: NA
V: TRBV6-2/TRBV6-3
J: TRBJ2-7
D: NA

CDR3: CASSLDRGPNEQYF
DNA: TGTGCCAGCAGCTTGGACCGGGGTCCTAACGAGCAGTACTTC
size: NA
V: TRBV5-4
J: TRBJ2-7
D: NA

CDR3: CAISTPLSYGSPLHF
DNA: TGTGCCATCTCGACCCCCCTGAGTTACGGGTCACCCCTCCACTTT
size: NA
V: TRBV28
J: TRBJ1-6
D: NA

CDR3: CASSDPAQSGRVTQYF
DNA: TGTGCCAGCAGCGATCCAGCCCAATCAGGGAGGGTTACGCAGTATTTT
size: NA
V: TRBV13
J: TRBJ2-3
D: TRBD2

CDR3: CASSRLPSGVRNTQYF
DNA: TGTGCCAGTAGTCGTCTCCCTAGCGGGGTTCGAAATACGCAGTATTTT
size: NA
V: TRBV19
J: TRBJ2-3
D: TRBD2

CDR3: CASSWDTPTNEKLFF
DNA: TGTGCCAGCAGTTGGGACACTCCAACTAATGAAAAACTGTTTTTT
size: NA
V: TRBV28
J: TRBJ1-4
D: NA

CDR3: CANSRALNTEAFF
DNA: TGTGCCAACTCACGAGCTCTGAACACTGAAGCTTTCTTT
size: NA
V: TRBV2
J: TRBJ1-1
D: NA

CDR3: CASSHLPGQGYYGYTF
DNA: TGTGCCAGCAGCCACCTACCGGGACAGGGGTACTATGGCTACACCTTC
size: NA
V: TRBV3-1/TRBV3-2
J: TRBJ1-2
D: TRBD1

CDR3: CATSDPTGFQQFF
DNA: TGTGCCACCAGTGACCCGACAGGGTTTCAGCAGTTCTTC
size: NA
V: TRBV24-1
J: TRBJ2-1
D: TRBD1

CDR3: CASTKQGLRETQYF
DNA: TGTGCCAGCACGAAACAGGGGCTTCGGGAGACCCAGTACTTC
size: few
V: TRBV2
J: TRBJ2-5
D: TRBD1

CDR3: CASSPLAGGIFYNEQFF
DNA: TGCGCCAGCAGCCCCCTAGCGGGGGGTATTTTCTACAATGAGCAGTTCTTC
size: NA
V: TRBV4-1
J: TRBJ2-1
D: TRBD2

CDR3: CASSLSGGAGRTQYF
DNA: TGCGCCAGCAGCTTGAGCGGCGGTGCTGGCAGGACGCAGTATTTT
size: NA
V: TRBV5-1
J: TRBJ2-3
D: NA

CDR3: CASSADMDTRSYEQYF
DNA: TGTGCCAGCAGCGCCGATATGGACACCCGATCCTACGAGCAGTACTTC
size: NA
V: TRBV9
J: TRBJ2-7
D: NA

CDR3: CASSSLDRSSGNTIYF
DNA: TGTGCCAGCAGCTCCCTAGACAGATCCTCTGGAAACACCATATATTTT
size: once
V: TRBV21-1
J: TRBJ1-3
D: NA

CDR3: CASSPTGTNEKLFF
DNA: TGTGCCAGCAGCCCGACAGGGACTAATGAAAAACTGTTTTTT
size: many
V: TRBV6-4
J: TRBJ1-4
D: TRBD1

CDR3: CASSVRQGNTEAFF
DNA: TGTGCCAGCAGCGTTAGACAGGGGAACACTGAAGCTTTCTTT
size: NA
V: TRBV5-8
J: TRBJ1-1
D: TRBD1

CDR3: CASSYSWPGELFF
DNA: TGTGCCAGCAGTTACTCATGGCCCGGGGAGCTGTTTTTT
size: once
V: TRBV6-5
J: TRBJ2-2
D: NA

CDR3: CASSEGVAGGPGADTQYF
DNA: TGTGCCAGCAGTGAAGGGGTAGCGGGGGGCCCTGGGGCAGATACGCAGTATTTT
size: NA
V: TRBV2
J: TRBJ2-3
D: TRBD2

CDR3: CASSYGGAGELFF
DNA: TGTGCCAGCAGTTACGGGGGGGCCGGGGAGCTGTTTTTT
size: NA
V: TRBV6-6
J: TRBJ2-2
D: TRBD2

CDR3: CSVAGTGGAETNEKLFF
DNA: TGCAGCGTTGCTGGGACAGGGGGCGCCGAAACTAATGAAAAACTGTTTTTT
size: NA
V: TRBV29-1
J: TRBJ1-4
D: TRBD1

CDR3: CASSPKRVSTDTQYF
DNA: TGTGCCAGCAGTCCCAAGCGGGTGAGCACAGATACGCAGTATTTT
size: NA
V: TRBV27
J: TRBJ2-3
D: NA

CDR3: CASSRDRVYEQYF
DNA: TGTGCCAGCTCACGGGACAGGGTCTACGAGCAGTACTTC
size: NA
V: TRBV18
J: TRBJ2-7
D: TRBD1

CDR3: CASKPELYEQYF
DNA: TGTGCCAGCAAACCGGAGCTCTACGAGCAGTACTTC
size: NA
V: TRBV2
J: TRBJ2-7
D: NA

CDR3: CASSTPQGAGYGYTF
DNA: TGTGCCAGCAGCACACCACAGGGGGCTGGCTATGGCTACACCTTC
size: NA
V: TRBV11-2
J: TRBJ1-2
D: TRBD1

CDR3: CSARGVFLQYF
DNA: TGCAGTGCTAGAGGCGTCTTTCTCCAGTACTTC
size: NA
V: TRBV20-1
J: TRBJ2-5
D: NA

CDR3: CASSPRGSVSTGELFF
DNA: TGTGCCAGCTCACCCCGGGGGAGCGTGAGCACCGGGGAGCTGTTTTTT
size: NA
V: TRBV18
J: TRBJ2-2
D: NA

CDR3: CASSMSRGGSPLHF
DNA: TGTGCCAGTAGTATGTCCAGGGGTGGCTCACCCCTCCACTTT
size: NA
V: TRBV19
J: TRBJ1-6
D: NA

CDR3: CASRRDRAPYGYTF
DNA: TGTGCCAGCAGGCGGGACAGGGCCCCCTATGGCTACACCTTC
size: once
V: TRBV28
J: TRBJ1-2
D: TRBD1

CDR3: CASSQLSRGGASSTQYF
DNA: TGTGCCAGCAGCCAACTAAGTCGCGGGGGGGCCTCGAGTACGCAGTATTTT
size: NA
V: TRBV3-1/TRBV3-2
J: TRBJ2-3
D: TRBD2

CDR3: CSVVTSGGWETQYF
DNA: TGCAGCGTTGTGACTAGCGGGGGATGGGAGACCCAGTACTTC
size: NA
V: TRBV29-1
J: TRBJ2-5
D: TRBD2

CDR3: CASSAVEAYEQYF
DNA: TGTGCCAGCAGTGCAGTTGAGGCCTACGAGCAGTACTTC
size: NA
V: TRBV6-6
J: TRBJ2-7
D: NA

CDR3: CASSRAGTVVQETQYF
DNA: TGTGCCAGCAGCCGCGCCGGGACAGTGGTCCAAGAGACCCAGTACTTC
size: NA
V: TRBV3-1/TRBV3-2
J: TRBJ2-5
D: TRBD1

CDR3: CASSHPGERAKNIQYF
DNA: TGTGCCAGCAGCCATCCAGGGGAACGGGCCAAAAACATTCAGTACTTC
size: once
V: TRBV28
J: TRBJ2-4
D: NA

CDR3: CASRPWDSNEKLFF
DNA: TGTGCCAGCAGGCCCTGGGACAGTAATGAAAAACTGTTTTTT
size: NA
V: TRBV25-1
J: TRBJ1-4
D: TRBD1

CDR3: CASSNAGGYTGELFF
DNA: TGTGCCAGTAGTAATGCGGGGGGGTACACCGGGGAGCTGTTTTTT
size: NA
V: TRBV19
J: TRBJ2-2
D: TRBD2

CDR3: CPQAGGDRYNEQFF
DNA: TGTCCGCAAGCGGGGGGCGACAGATACAATGAGCAGTTCTTC
size: NA
V: TRBV11-2
J: TRBJ2-1
D: TRBD2

CDR3: CASSLSSASGQPQHF
DNA: TGCGCCAGCAGCTTATCTTCTGCCAGCGGGCAGCCCCAGCATTTT
size: NA
V: TRBV5-1
J: TRBJ1-5
D: NA

CDR3: CASSIDPRGGTHGYTF
DNA: TGTGCCAGTAGTATAGATCCTAGAGGTGGAACTCATGGCTACACCTTC
size: NA
V: TRBV19
J: TRBJ1-2
D: NA

CDR3: CASSYLGGETQYF
DNA: TGTGCCAGCAGTTATCTCGGGGGGGAGACCCAGTACTTC
size: NA
V: TRBV6-5
J: TRBJ2-5
D: TRBD2